The clone carrying this TCR beta chain was detected ten times or more. The CDR3 runs 13 residues. V was pared by 3 bases and J by 4 bases, with 8 bases between. The data are from a study of blood T cells in healthy people across ages. A sample-barcoded 5' primer and a J-beta primer mix were used in a second PCR of roughly 6 to 12 cycles. One entry per CDR3 protein results from TCRdb running MiXCR on the 5' RACE reads. The table includes about 930,000 distinct CDR3 sequences, under 35% detected once. These data also formed part of another study, on T cells of mothers and their children. That work states: A few healthy Caucasian mothers served as donors, and their six children did as well. Once extracted, all RNA went into cDNA synthesis at about 1.5 ug per 15 ul.

The sample taken for sequencing was blood. This TCR came from a woman in her thirties or forties in good health. J is TRBJ2-3 and V is TRBV12-3 or TRBV12-4, with D unresolved. CDR3 in DNA: TGTGCCAGCAGTTTGTCCCCATCAGATACGCAGTATTTT. The encoded protein is CASSLSPSDTQYF.